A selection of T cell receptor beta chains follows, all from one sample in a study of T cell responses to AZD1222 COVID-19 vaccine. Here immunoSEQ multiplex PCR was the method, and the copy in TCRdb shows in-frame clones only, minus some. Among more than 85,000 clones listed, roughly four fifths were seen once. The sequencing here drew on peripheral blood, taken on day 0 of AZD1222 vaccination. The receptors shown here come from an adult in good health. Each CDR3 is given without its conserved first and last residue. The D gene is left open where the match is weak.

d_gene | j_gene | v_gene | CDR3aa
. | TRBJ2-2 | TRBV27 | ASSLVSGELF
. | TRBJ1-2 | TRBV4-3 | ASSQDGVGLYGYT
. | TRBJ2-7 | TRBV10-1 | ASSEGGSDEQY
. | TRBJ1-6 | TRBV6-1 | ASSELSGRNNSPLH
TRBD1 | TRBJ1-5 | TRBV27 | ASSPKSGTGNQPQH
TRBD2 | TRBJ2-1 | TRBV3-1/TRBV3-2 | ASSQERRAGGPPF
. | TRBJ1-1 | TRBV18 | ASSPDRKNTEAF
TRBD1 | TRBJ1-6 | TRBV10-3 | AISERGQGYNSPLH
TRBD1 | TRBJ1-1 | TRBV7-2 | ASSLASTPGQSNTEAF
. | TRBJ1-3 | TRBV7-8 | ASSLALELSGNTIY
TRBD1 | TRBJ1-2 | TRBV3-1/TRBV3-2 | ASSQAPGTGNYGYT
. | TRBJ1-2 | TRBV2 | ASREQVLEMYGYT
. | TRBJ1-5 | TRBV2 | ASSRDSNQPQH
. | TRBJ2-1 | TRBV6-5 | ASSYSPTRDSIAF
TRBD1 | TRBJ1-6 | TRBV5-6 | ASSQITTGGRSPLH
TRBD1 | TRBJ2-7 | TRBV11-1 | ASSPRDRAREQY
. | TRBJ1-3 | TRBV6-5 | ASSYETGTGNTIY
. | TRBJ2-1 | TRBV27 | ASRYNEQF
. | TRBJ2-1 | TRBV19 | ASSILSPGSNEQF
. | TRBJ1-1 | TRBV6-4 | ASSERMGHTEAF
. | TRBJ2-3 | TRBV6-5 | ASSPTLSTDTQY
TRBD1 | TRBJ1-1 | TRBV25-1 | ASSHGTAEAF
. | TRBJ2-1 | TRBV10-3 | AISESKFSGNEQF
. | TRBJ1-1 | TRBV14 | ASSPTRKAF
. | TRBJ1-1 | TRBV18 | ASSSVDTEAF
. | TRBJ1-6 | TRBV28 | ASSFGQTYSPLH
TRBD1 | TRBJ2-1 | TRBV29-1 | SALGQLSSYNEQF
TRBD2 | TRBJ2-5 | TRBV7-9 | ASNRGGLETQY
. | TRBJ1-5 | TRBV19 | ASSSSGAGQPQH
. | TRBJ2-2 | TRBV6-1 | ASSERTGTGELF
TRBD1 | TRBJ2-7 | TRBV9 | ASSDRQGALIYEQY
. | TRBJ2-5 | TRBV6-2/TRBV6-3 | ASSYISRGETQY
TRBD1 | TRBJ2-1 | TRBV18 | ASSPRQGQYNEQF
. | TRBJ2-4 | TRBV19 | ASNGGPAGLAKNIQY
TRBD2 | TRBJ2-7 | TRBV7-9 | ASSPGGSRGVYEQY